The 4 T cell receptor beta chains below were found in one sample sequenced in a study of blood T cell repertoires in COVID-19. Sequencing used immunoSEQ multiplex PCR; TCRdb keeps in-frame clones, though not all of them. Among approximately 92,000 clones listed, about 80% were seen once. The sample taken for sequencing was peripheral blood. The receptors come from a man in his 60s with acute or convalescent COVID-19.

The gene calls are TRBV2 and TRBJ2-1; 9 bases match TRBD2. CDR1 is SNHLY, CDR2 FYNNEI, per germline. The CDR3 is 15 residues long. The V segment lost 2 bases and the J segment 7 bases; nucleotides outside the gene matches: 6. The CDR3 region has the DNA TGTGCCAGCAGTGAAAGGGGGCTAGCGGGAAATGAGCAGTTCTTC. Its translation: CASSERGLAGNEQFF.

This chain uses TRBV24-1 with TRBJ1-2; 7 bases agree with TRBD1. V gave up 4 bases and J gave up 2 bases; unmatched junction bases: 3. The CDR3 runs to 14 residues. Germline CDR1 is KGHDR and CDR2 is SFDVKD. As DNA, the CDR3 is TGTGCCACCAGTGAGGGGACAGTAAACTATGGCTACACCTTC. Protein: CATSEGTVNYGYTF.

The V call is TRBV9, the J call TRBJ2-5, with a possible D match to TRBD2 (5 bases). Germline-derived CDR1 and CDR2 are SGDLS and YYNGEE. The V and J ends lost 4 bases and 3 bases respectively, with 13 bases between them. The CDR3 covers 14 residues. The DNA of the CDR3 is TGTGCCAGCAGCCCCACGGACTGGAAAGAGACCCAGTACTTC. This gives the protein CASSPTDWKETQYF.

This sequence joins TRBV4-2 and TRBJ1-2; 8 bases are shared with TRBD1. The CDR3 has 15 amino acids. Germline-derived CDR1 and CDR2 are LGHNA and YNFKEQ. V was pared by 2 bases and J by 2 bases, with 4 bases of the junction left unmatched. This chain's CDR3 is CASSQNRGENYGYTF. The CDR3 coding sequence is TGTGCCAGCAGCCAAAACAGGGGGGAAAACTATGGCTACACCTTC.